The next 20 T cell receptor beta chains were all read from a single sample in a study of CD8 T cells in ankylosing spondylitis. Study-wide points: There was a TCR beta motif, made of eight highly homologous variants, that appeared characteristic of ankylosing spondylitis blood.

Antigens for these TCRs are unknown. From the 5' RACE reads, TCRdb called clonotypes with MiXCR, one entry per CDR3 protein. Here the sample spans more than 600,000 distinct CDR3 sequences, around 19% being singletons. The sample comprised blood, either unsorted or a sorted T cell fraction (not recorded which). The receptors originated from a male donor with ankylosing spondylitis.

This rearrangement joins TRBV7-8 to TRBJ2-3; weak D call: TRBD2 (5 bases). Germline assignment: CDR1 SGHVS and CDR2 FQNEAQ. Trimming pared 0 bases from V and 2 bases from J, leaving 15 bases between. The CDR3 extends over 17 amino acids. CDR3 loop: CASSLARLRPFTDTQYF. The CDR3 DNA sequence: TGTGCCAGCAGCTTAGCACGACTACGCCCTTTCACAGATACGCAGTATTTT. The full variable domain, with the rest looked up from reference TRBV7-8 and TRBJ2-3, is GAGVSQSPRYKVAKRGQDVALRCDPISGHVSLFWYQQALGQGPEFLTYFQNEAQLDKSGLPSDRFFAERPEGSVSTLKIQRTQQEDSAVYLCASSLARLRPFTDTQYFGPGTRLTVL.

This clonotype has more than one count but fewer than ten. V gene TRBV4-1 combines with J gene TRBJ1-1; the match to TRBD1 covers 9 bases. The V and J ends lost 2 bases and 6 bases, in that order; junction bases with no gene match: 7. The CDR3 spans 15 residues. Per the germline V gene, CDR1 is MGHRA and CDR2 is YSYEKL. CDR3 protein: CASSQKTGGLAEAFF. For the CDR3, the DNA is TGCGCCAGCAGCCAAAAGACAGGGGGTTTGGCTGAAGCTTTCTTT.

There are a few counts of this clonotype. The chain employs TRBV11-2 and TRBJ1-1; no reliable D call. This CDR3 contains 15 residues. CDR1 is SGHAT and CDR2 is FQNNGV in the germline V gene. The V end was cut by 5 bases, the J end by 1 base, with 14 bases between. The CDR3 reads CASSLITETNTEAFF. DNA of the CDR3: TGTGCCAGCAGCCTTATAACAGAGACGAACACTGAAGCTTTCTTT. The variable domain in full, with the rest retrieved from reference TRBV11-2 and TRBJ1-1, is EAGVAQSPRYKIIEKRQSVAFWCNPISGHATLYWYQQILGQGPKLLIQFQNNGVVDDSQLPKDRFSAERLKGVDSTLKIQPAKLEDSAVYLCASSLITETNTEAFFGQGTRLTVV.

The CDR3 DNA sequence: TGTGCCAGCAGCGTAGCTTATGGGGAGCTGTTTTTT. The encoded protein is CASSVAYGELFF. The V gene is TRBV9, the J gene TRBJ2-2; D gene uncertain. Germline-derived CDR1 and CDR2 are SGDLS and YYNGEE. V lost 0 bases and J lost 8, with 5 bases in between. CDR3 length: 12 amino acids.

This clonotype showed up just a few times. The gene calls are TRBV20-1 and TRBJ1-1, with D tentatively TRBD1 (6 bases). V lost 2 bases to trimming and J lost 4 bases, with 17 bases between them. The CDR3 sequence is 15 residues long. Germline values: CDR1 DFQATT, CDR2 SNEGSKA (reference sequence). CDR3 DNA: TGCAGTGCTAGATACAGGGAGTTGGGGGCCACTGAAGCTTTCTTT. Its protein is CSARYRELGATEAFF.

This chain joins TRBV11-2 and TRBJ2-7; 10 positions match TRBD2. V lost 0 bases, J lost 3 bases, and 11 bases stayed unmatched. The germline V gene has CDR1 SGHAT and CDR2 FQNNGV. The CDR3 runs 18 residues. The chain's CDR3 is CASSLEARTSGPFYEQYF. The CDR3 nucleotides are TGTGCCAGCAGCTTAGAGGCCCGGACTAGCGGACCGTTCTACGAGCAGTACTTC.

This clonotype was recorded many times. The rearrangement links TRBV18 to TRBJ1-2; possible D gene TRBD1, 6 bases. The CDR3 consists of 14 residues. Trimming stripped 3 bases from V and 0 bases from J, with 8 bases between. The germline CDR1 and CDR2 sequences are KGHSH and LQKENI. This CDR3 reads CASSPGGPNYGYTF. DNA of the CDR3: TGTGCCAGCTCACCCGGGGGGCCTAACTATGGCTACACCTTC.

The chain links TRBV10-3 to TRBJ1-5, with TRBD1 identical over 7 bases. The CDR3 spans 13 residues. Trimming cost V 6 bases and J 5 bases; bases outside gene matches: 4. Germline values: CDR1 ENHRY, CDR2 SYGVKD. CDR3 DNA: TGTGCCATCAGGGGGACAGCAGATCAGCCCCAGCATTTT. This encodes CAIRGTADQPQHF.

The rearrangement joins TRBV27 to TRBJ2-1, with D possibly matching TRBD2 (6 bases). Germline V gene sequence: CDR1 MNHEY, CDR2 SMNVEV (reference sequence). The CDR3 sequence is 14 residues long. Trimming stripped 5 bases from V and 10 bases from J, with 18 bases between. The CDR3, as DNA: TGTGCCAGCAGTCCTCTCCCGAGCGGGCGGGAGCAGTTCTTC. Amino acids: CASSPLPSGREQFF.

This clonotype has a count of ten or more. This chain connects TRBV3-1 to TRBJ2-7; D assignment may be TRBD1 or TRBD2 (5 bases each). V was clipped by 1 base and J by 6 bases, with 16 bases between them. CDR3 length: 15 residues. The germline V gene encodes CDR1 LGHDT and CDR2 YNNKEL (reference sequence). The CDR3 nucleotides read TGTGCCAGCAGCCAAGTCGGTGAAGTGGGGACCGAGCAGTACTTC. Residues: CASSQVGEVGTEQYF.

This clonotype appeared a few times. The chain is built from TRBV6-1 and TRBJ1-1; D perhaps matches TRBD1 (6 bases). Germline CDR1 and CDR2: MNHNS and SASEGT. V gave up 7 bases and J gave up 1 base, with 16 bases separating them. This CDR3 region has 15 residues. The CDR3 DNA sequence: TGTGCCAGCATTCCCGGGGGCAGAGCGAACACTGAAGCTTTCTTT. Translated, it gives CASIPGGRANTEAFF.

The CDR3, as DNA: TGTGCCAGCAGCGATGGACACTACAATGAGCAGTTCTTC. Protein sequence: CASSDGHYNEQFF. The chain has TRBV7-9 and TRBJ2-1; D might be TRBD1 (5 bases). The germline gives CDR1 SEHNR, CDR2 FQNEAQ (reference sequence). This CDR3 contains 13 residues. The germline V and J ends were trimmed by 5 bases and 3 bases, with 8 bases remaining between them.

This chain connects TRBV7-9 to TRBJ1-5; D gene uncertain. Germline V gives CDR1 SEHNR, CDR2 FQNEAQ (reference sequence). The CDR3 has 15 residues. V lost 5 bases and J lost 2, with 13 bases in between. CDR3 sequence (DNA): TGTGCCAGCAGCCTTAACGGGCTTGGCAATCAGCCCCAGCATTTT. Translation: CASSLNGLGNQPQHF.

The chain combines TRBV7-9 with TRBJ1-1; D not resolved. The CDR3 covers 14 residues. Trimming shortened V by 4 bases and J by 1 base, and 10 bases separated the two germline ends. Germline CDR1 reads SEHNR; CDR2 reads FQNEAQ (reference sequence). The DNA for the CDR3 is TGTGCCAGCAGCTCGCCGAATGGGAACACTGAAGCTTTCTTT. Its protein is CASSSPNGNTEAFF.

This clonotype was seen once. The chain has TRBV15 and TRBJ2-7, with D hard to call. The germline gives CDR1 LNHNV, CDR2 YYDKDF (reference sequence). The V end was cut by 0 bases, the J end by 7 bases, with 22 bases between. The length of the CDR3 is 17 residues. CDR3 nucleotides: TGTGCCACCAGCAGAGATCGAGGAAATAGTCGGTCTAGGGAGCAGTACTTC. This sequence encodes CATSRDRGNSRSREQYF.

The chain is built from TRBV27 and TRBJ2-7; 7 nucleotides line up with TRBD1. CDR1 and CDR2 from the germline V gene are MNHEY and SMNVEV (reference sequence). The V and J ends lost 5 bases and 1 base, in that order; junction bases with no gene match: 5. This CDR3 spans 14 amino acids. The CDR3 coding sequence is TGTGCCAGCAGTACGCGACAGGGTTCCTACGAGCAGTACTTC. It translates to CASSTRQGSYEQYF.

This clonotype was found many times. V and J are TRBV20-1 and TRBJ2-5; D gene ambiguous. This CDR3 contains 11 residues. CDR1 is DFQATT, CDR2 SNEGSKA, per germline (reference sequence). V gave up 0 bases and J gave up 13 bases, with 12 bases separating them. The CDR3 loop reads CSARDDPRWYF. The CDR3 DNA follows: TGCAGTGCTAGAGATGACCCCAGGTGGTACTTC.

With regard to this clonotype: A much more abundant neighbour one base away suggests this may be a read error. The chain is built from TRBV24-1 and TRBJ2-5, with D perhaps TRBD2 (5 bases). Germline CDR1 KGHDR, CDR2 SFDVKD. The CDR3 covers 15 residues. The CDR3 DNA follows: TGTGCCACCTGTGATTTGAGGGTGGGTCAAGAGACCCAGTACTTC. It encodes CATCDLRVGQETQYF.

The chain combines TRBV10-3 with TRBJ2-7; 7 bases line up with TRBD1. CDR3 length: 14 residues. Germline V gene sequence: CDR1 ENHRY, CDR2 SYGVKD. The junction had 11 bases not matched to a gene; V was cut back by 6 bases and J by 6 bases. CDR3 protein: CAISQGDLAGEQYF. As DNA, the CDR3 is TGTGCCATCAGCCAGGGGGACCTGGCCGGCGAGCAGTACTTC.

The chain recombines TRBV30 with TRBJ1-1; a possible D gene is TRBD1 (5 bases). V lost 7 bases and J 5 bases, leaving 17 bases between the germline ends. The CDR3 spans 13 residues. Germline CDR1 reads GTSNPN; CDR2 reads SVGIG (reference sequence). The CDR3 nucleotides read TGTGCCTCGTCACCAATTTCAGGGACTGAAGCTTTCTTT. Translated: CASSPISGTEAFF.